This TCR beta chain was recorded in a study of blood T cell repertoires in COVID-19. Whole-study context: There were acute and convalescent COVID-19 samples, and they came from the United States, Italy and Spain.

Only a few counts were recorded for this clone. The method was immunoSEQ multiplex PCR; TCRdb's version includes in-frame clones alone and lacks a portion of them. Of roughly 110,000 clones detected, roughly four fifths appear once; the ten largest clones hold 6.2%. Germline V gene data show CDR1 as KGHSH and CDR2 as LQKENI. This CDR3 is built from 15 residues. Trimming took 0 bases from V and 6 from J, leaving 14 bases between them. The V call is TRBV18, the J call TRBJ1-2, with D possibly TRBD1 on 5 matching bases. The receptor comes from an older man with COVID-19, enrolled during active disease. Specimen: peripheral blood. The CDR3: CASSPPARQFDGYTF. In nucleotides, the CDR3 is TGTGCCAGCTCACCACCAGCCAGACAGTTCGATGGCTACACCTTC.